These 27 T cell receptor beta chains came from one sample sequenced in a study of shared T cell receptors in the human thymus. Produced via immunoSEQ multiplex PCR; TCRdb's table is partial and in-frame only. The table records more than 550,000 clones, 80% to 90% of them present only once. The same specimen was also included in a second study, on human thymus T cells.

Sample: thymocytes. These TCRs come from a boy in the first two years of life with a congenital heart defect.

The chain joins TRBV7-9 to TRBJ2-1; D perhaps matches TRBD2 (6 bases). The CDR3 runs to 17 residues. Trimming took off 4 bases at V and 5 bases at J, with 21 bases between the two ends. From germline, CDR1 is SEHNR and CDR2 FQNEAQ (reference sequence). CDR3 in amino acids: CASSYPPAGRPHNEQFF. CDR3 in DNA: TGTGCCAGCAGCTATCCCCCTGCGGGACGGCCCCACAATGAGCAGTTCTTC.

The J gene is TRBJ2-1, the V gene TRBV6-5; weak D call: TRBD2 (6 bases). This CDR3 spans 16 amino acids. The germline CDR1 and CDR2 sequences are MNHEY and SVGAGI. Trimming left V 1 base short and J 0 bases short, with 10 bases between. In nucleotides, the CDR3 is TGTGCCAGCAGTTACTACCGGGACTCCTCCTACAATGAGCAGTTCTTC. Encoded protein: CASSYYRDSSYNEQFF.

The J gene is TRBJ1-2, the V gene TRBV5-5; D not certain. CDR3 length: 17 residues. Between the trimmed V and J ends, which lost 1 base and 0 bases, there was a span of 16 bases. The V gene's germline CDR1 is SGHKS and CDR2 YYEKEE (reference sequence). CDR3 bases: TGTGCCAGCAGCTTGTCACGGACTCTCTTTACTAACTATGGCTACACCTTC. The encoded protein is CASSLSRTLFTNYGYTF.

V is TRBV27 and J is TRBJ2-1, with D perhaps TRBD2 (6 bases). The CDR3 length is 17 residues. V dropped 1 base and J dropped 3 bases, with 16 bases sitting between them. The germline gives CDR1 MNHEY, CDR2 SMNVEV (reference sequence). This CDR3 is CASSLWIGGNHYNEQFF. In nucleotides, the CDR3 is TGTGCCAGCAGTTTATGGATAGGCGGGAACCACTACAATGAGCAGTTCTTC.

DNA of the CDR3: TGTGCCAGCACCCCAAAGTTTTGGCCCGAATATTACGAGCAGTACTTC. Its translation is CASTPKFWPEYYEQYF. V gene TRBV28 combines with J gene TRBJ2-7; the D is unclear. CDR1 and CDR2 (germline): MDHEN, SYDVKM. The CDR3 covers 16 residues. V lost 7 bases and J 4 bases, leaving 23 bases between the germline ends.

This chain joins TRBV2 and TRBJ1-5, with D hard to call. Germline assignment: CDR1 SNHLY and CDR2 FYNNEI. Trimming removed 1 base at V and 2 bases at J, with 6 bases between. This CDR3 has 14 amino acids. CDR3 sequence: CASSEVTGNQPQHF. CDR3 coding DNA: TGTGCCAGCAGTGAAGTGACTGGCAATCAGCCCCAGCATTTT.

This clone was counted a single time. The rearrangement uses TRBV6-4 and TRBJ2-2, with no clear D. Looked up from germline, CDR1 is MRHNA and CDR2 is SNTAGT. CDR3 length: 16 residues. V was cut by 3 bases and J by 0 bases, with 11 bases left in between. The CDR3 is CASSERHLANTGELFF. CDR3 in DNA: TGTGCCAGCAGTGAAAGACACTTAGCGAACACCGGGGAGCTGTTTTTT.

The V gene is TRBV5-1, the J gene TRBJ1-2; tentatively, D is TRBD1 (6 bases). V was clipped by 4 bases and J by 7 bases, with 14 bases between them. Germline V CDR1 and CDR2: SGHRS, YFSETQ. The CDR3 totals 13 residues. In DNA form, the CDR3 reads TGCGCCAGCAGCCTACAGGGTAGCTCTGGCTACACCTTC. Amino acids: CASSLQGSSGYTF. Based on the CDR3 plus reference TRBV5-1 and TRBJ1-2, the full variable domain is KAGVTQTPRYLIKTRGQQVTLSCSPISGHRSVSWYQQTPGQGLQFLFEYFSETQRNKGNFPGRFSGRQFSNSRSEMNVSTLELGDSALYLCASSLQGSSGYTFGSGTRLTVV.

A note on this clone: At one boundary the junction diverges from the germline segment, which might be a read error. The CDR3 DNA sequence: TGTGCCAGCAGCCAAGGCGGGACAGACTATGACTACACCTTC. Translation: CASSQGGTDYDYTF. V usage is TRBV14 and J usage is TRBJ1-2, with 7 bases that match TRBD1. CDR1 and CDR2 (germline): SGHDN, FVKESK. This CDR3 is 14 amino acids long.

The V gene is TRBV7-8, the J gene TRBJ2-3, with TRBD2 matching 11 bases. Trimming at V came to 5 bases and at J to 2 bases, leaving 12 bases not matched to a gene. Germline V gives CDR1 SGHVS, CDR2 FQNEAQ. CDR3 size: 18 residues. CDR3 DNA: TGTGCCAGCAGCCCCGAGGGTCCGACTAGCGGGGACACAGATACGCAGTATTTT. It translates to CASSPEGPTSGDTDTQYF.

This chain's CDR3 is CASSRQGQETQYF. DNA of the CDR3: TGTGCCAGCAGCAGACAGGGACAAGAGACCCAGTACTTC. V and J are TRBV5-6 and TRBJ2-5; the match to TRBD1 covers 7 bases. Trimming removed 4 bases from V and 2 bases from J; junction bases left unmatched: 2. CDR3 length: 13 residues. Per the germline V gene, CDR1 is SGHDT and CDR2 is YYEEEE.

V gene TRBV9 combines with J gene TRBJ2-3; 9 nucleotides line up with TRBD2. Germline values: CDR1 SGDLS, CDR2 YYNGEE. Germline trimming cut 4 bases from V and 0 bases from J; bases unmatched to any gene: 15. This CDR3 is 19 amino acids long. CDR3 bases: TGTGCCAGCAGCCCCCGGGCGGGAGGGCCGGAATCGAGCACAGATACGCAGTATTTT. Its translation is CASSPRAGGPESSTDTQYF.

The CDR3 is CASSYRDSVPYEQYF. In DNA form, the CDR3 reads TGTGCCAGCAGCTACCGGGACAGCGTTCCCTACGAGCAGTACTTC. The chain couples TRBV2 to TRBJ2-7; 7 bases match TRBD1. CDR1 and CDR2 from the germline V gene are SNHLY and FYNNEI. Unmatched junction bases numbered 10, after V lost 6 bases and J lost 2 bases. CDR3 length: 15 residues.

The chain carries TRBV29-1 and TRBJ2-1; 9 nucleotides align to TRBD1. V gave up 6 bases and J gave up 6 bases; unmatched junction bases: 9. Germline loops: CDR1 SQVTM, CDR2 ANQGSEA. This CDR3 is built from 14 residues. As DNA, the CDR3 is TGCAGCGTCTCACAGGGGGCCCTTGGCAATGAGCAGTTCTTC. It codes for CSVSQGALGNEQFF.

The chain joins TRBV6-4 to TRBJ1-5; D may be TRBD1 (5 bases). Germline lookup yields CDR1 MRHNA and CDR2 SNTAGT. There are 15 residues in the CDR3. Trimming took 4 bases from V and 0 from J, leaving 10 bases between them. The CDR3 here is CASSAPGNSNQPQHF. The CDR3 nucleotides read TGTGCCAGCAGTGCCCCAGGGAATAGCAATCAGCCCCAGCATTTT.

V and J are TRBV7-2 and TRBJ2-7; 10 bases align to TRBD2. CDR3 size: 16 residues. Germline trimming cut 2 bases from V and 2 bases from J; bases unmatched to any gene: 6. Germline assignment: CDR1 SGHTA and CDR2 FQGNSA. CDR3 residues: CASSLWLAGDTYEQYF. For the CDR3, the DNA is TGTGCCAGCAGCTTATGGCTAGCGGGGGATACCTACGAGCAGTACTTC.

The chain combines TRBV7-9 with TRBJ2-1, with TRBD2 matching over 9 bases. This CDR3 region has 15 residues. Trimming at V came to 2 bases and at J to 6 bases, leaving 5 bases not matched to a gene. Germline CDR1 and CDR2: SEHNR and FQNEAQ (reference sequence). The CDR3 bases are TGTGCCAGCAGCTTACCGCTAGCGGGGCGCAATGAGCAGTTCTTC. Amino acid sequence: CASSLPLAGRNEQFF. Using reference TRBV7-9 and TRBJ2-1 for the parts outside the CDR3, the full variable domain is DTGVSQNPRHKITKRGQNVTFRCDPISEHNRLYWYRQTLGQGPEFLTYFQNEAQLEKSRLLSDRFSAERPKGSFSTLEIQRTEQGDSAMYLCASSLPLAGRNEQFFGPGTRLTVL.

In this sample, this clone turned up once. The V gene is TRBV4-3, the J gene TRBJ2-2; 10 bases match TRBD2. The CDR3 runs to 19 residues. Looked up from germline, CDR1 is LGHNA and CDR2 is YSLEER. V dropped 2 bases and J dropped 1; count of bases not matched to a gene: 10. Here the CDR3 reads CASSQPRGSGRLNTGELFF. The DNA of the CDR3 is TGCGCCAGCAGCCAACCCCGTGGTAGCGGGAGGTTGAACACCGGGGAGCTGTTTTTT.

The sample holds a few counts of this clone. The J gene is TRBJ2-7, the V gene TRBV2, with 14 bases matching TRBD2. The CDR3 spans 18 residues. Unmatched junction bases numbered 14, after V lost 7 bases and J lost 3 bases. Germline V lookup: CDR1 SNHLY, CDR2 FYNNEI. This chain's CDR3 is CASTPGTSGSRGHYEQYF. The CDR3 nucleotides read TGTGCCAGCACCCCCGGGACTAGCGGGAGTAGGGGCCACTACGAGCAGTACTTC.

In this sample, this clone turned up once. The V gene is TRBV28, the J gene TRBJ2-7; 10 bases match TRBD2. V shed 6 bases, J shed 5 bases, and the junction held 10 bases outside the gene matches. Germline CDR1 MDHEN, CDR2 SYDVKM. This CDR3 contains 15 residues. This chain's CDR3 is CASSSLFSGGHEQYF. CDR3 coding DNA: TGTGCCAGCAGCTCCTTGTTTAGCGGGGGGCACGAGCAGTACTTC.

The gene calls are TRBV28 and TRBJ2-7; 10 nucleotides match TRBD1. The ends lost 7 bases at V and 2 bases at J; junction bases unmatched: 5. Per the germline V gene, CDR1 is MDHEN and CDR2 is SYDVKM. The CDR3 extends over 14 amino acids. CDR3 coding DNA: TGTGCCAGCACCAGGACAGGGGGTACCTACGAGCAGTACTTC. It encodes CASTRTGGTYEQYF.

The chain links TRBV5-1 to TRBJ2-3; D remains ambiguous. The germline gives CDR1 SGHRS, CDR2 YFSETQ. There are 13 residues in the CDR3. V lost 1 base and J 3 bases, leaving 6 bases between the germline ends. The CDR3 loop reads CASSLIATDTQYF. CDR3 sequence (DNA): TGCGCCAGCAGCTTGATAGCAACAGATACGCAGTATTTT.

This clone appeared once. The V gene is TRBV4-3, the J gene TRBJ2-7, with 7 nucleotides matching TRBD2. Germline trimming cut 0 bases from V and 0 bases from J; bases unmatched to any gene: 2. Germline V gene lookup returns CDR1 LGHNA and CDR2 YSLEER. The CDR3 runs to 15 residues. The CDR3, as DNA: TGCGCCAGCAGCCAAGATGGCGGGAGCTCCTACGAGCAGTACTTC. Its protein product is CASSQDGGSSYEQYF.

The chain couples TRBV4-3 to TRBJ2-2, with a weak D call TRBD2 (7 bases). V shed 0 bases and J shed 1 base, with 15 bases lying between them. CDR3 length: 18 amino acids. Germline V lookup: CDR1 LGHNA, CDR2 YSLEER. CDR3 nucleotides: TGCGCCAGCAGCCAAGATATGGGGGGGGCCTTGAACACCGGGGAGCTGTTTTTT. This encodes CASSQDMGGALNTGELFF.

The chain recombines TRBV7-2 with TRBJ1-5; 7 nucleotides match TRBD1. The J segment lost 8 bases and the V segment lost 1 base, leaving 17 bases of the junction unmatched. CDR1 is SGHTA, CDR2 FQGNSA, per germline. The CDR3 runs to 18 residues. The CDR3 reads CASSLVASQGEEREPQHF. For the CDR3, the DNA is TGTGCCAGCAGCTTAGTCGCCTCCCAGGGGGAGGAAAGGGAGCCCCAGCATTTT.

The rearrangement uses TRBV7-2 and TRBJ2-7; 7 nucleotides match TRBD2. J gave up 3 bases and V 5 bases, and 10 bases lay outside the gene matches. Germline assignment: CDR1 SGHTA and CDR2 FQGNSA. The CDR3 runs to 15 residues. As DNA, the CDR3 is TGTGCCAGCAGCCCCTATCCCAGCGGGAACTACGAGCAGTACTTC. Amino acid sequence: CASSPYPSGNYEQYF.

This sequence joins TRBV27 and TRBJ2-3; 9 bases are shared with TRBD1. V dropped 4 bases and J dropped 1; count of bases not matched to a gene: 6. From germline, CDR1 is MNHEY and CDR2 SMNVEV (reference sequence). This CDR3 is built from 16 residues. The CDR3 DNA is TGTGCCAGCAGTTCACTGCGGACAGGGGGCACAGATACGCAGTATTTT. As protein: CASSSLRTGGTDTQYF.